Listed below are T cell receptor beta chains from one sample, sequenced in a study of blood T cell repertoires in COVID-19. Sequenced by immunoSEQ multiplex PCR; TCRdb stores in-frame clones only, minus some. Among 40,000 to 45,000 clones listed, around 90% were seen once. The sample taken for sequencing was peripheral blood. The source of these receptors is a man in his fifties or sixties with active COVID-19. The CDR3 runs from the conserved cysteine through the conserved F or W. Fields, in order: V gene, clone size, D gene, J gene, CDR3 protein, CDR3 DNA. A D gene is named only where the DNA matches it firmly. A clone size is listed for some rows: how often the clone was seen (once, few, many), or a class if it is expanded.

>TRBV5-1|.|TRBD1|TRBJ2-7
CASSRTVRGQSYEQYF
TGCGCCAGCAGCCGGACGGTGAGGGGACAGTCCTACGAGCAGTACTTC
>TRBV9|once|TRBD2|TRBJ2-2
CASSVEASGPNTGELFF
TGTGCCAGCAGCGTAGAAGCTAGCGGGCCGAACACCGGGGAGCTGTTTTTT
>TRBV30|.|TRBD2|TRBJ2-2
CASIPGLAGSNTGELFF
TGTGCCTCAATTCCGGGACTAGCGGGAAGCAACACCGGGGAGCTGTTTTTT
>TRBV27|.|TRBD2|TRBJ2-1
CASSFWSGGGDEQFF
TGTGCCAGCAGTTTCTGGAGCGGGGGGGGAGATGAGCAGTTCTTC
>TRBV10-3|.|TRBD2|TRBJ2-5
CATQRGLQETQYF
TGTGCCACCCAGCGGGGATTACAAGAGACCCAGTACTTC
>TRBV24-1|.|TRBD1|TRBJ1-2
CATSGGSYGYTF
TGTGCCACCTCAGGGGGATCCTATGGCTACACCTTC
>TRBV9|once|.|TRBJ2-3
CASSVLSNTDTQYF
TGTGCCAGCAGCGTACTCTCTAACACAGATACGCAGTATTTT
>TRBV3-1/TRBV3-2|.|.|TRBJ2-2
CASSRATRSGNTGELFF
TGTGCCAGCAGCCGAGCGACTAGAAGCGGGAACACCGGGGAGCTGTTTTTT
>TRBV27|.|.|TRBJ2-1
CASRQYNEQFF
TGTGCCAGCCGTCAGTACAATGAGCAGTTCTTC
>TRBV11-2|.|.|TRBJ1-2
CASSLDRGYGYTF
TGTGCCAGCAGCTTAGATAGGGGCTATGGCTACACCTTC
>TRBV5-5|.|TRBD1|TRBJ1-6
CASSSDRGSYNSPLHF
TGTGCCAGCAGCTCCGACAGGGGATCCTATAATTCACCCCTCCACTTT
>TRBV19|.|.|TRBJ2-3
CASSIAVDTQYF
TGTGCCAGTAGTATAGCCGTGGATACGCAGTATTTT
>TRBV29-1|.|.|TRBJ2-6
CSVLGAHLWGSGANVLTF
TGCAGCGTCTTGGGGGCACACTTATGGGGCTCTGGGGCCAACGTCCTGACTTTC
>TRBV5-4|once|TRBD1|TRBJ2-6
CTSSLNRGSGANVLTF
TGTACCAGCAGCTTAAACAGGGGATCTGGGGCCAACGTCCTGACTTTC
>TRBV14|.|.|TRBJ2-1
CASSQGLDGYNEQFF
TGTGCCAGCAGCCAGGGGCTAGACGGCTACAATGAGCAGTTCTTC
>TRBV4-3|once|TRBD2|TRBJ2-7
CASSQDVAGGFYEQYF
TGCGCCAGCAGCCAAGACGTAGCGGGGGGTTTCTACGAGCAGTACTTC
>TRBV7-3|.|.|TRBJ1-6
CASSSSGGLSPLHF
TGTGCCAGCAGCTCCTCCGGGGGGTTGTCACCCCTCCACTTT
>TRBV7-2|.|TRBD2|TRBJ2-7
CASSPGLVSYEQYF
TGTGCCAGCAGCCCAGGACTAGTGAGTTACGAGCAGTACTTC
>TRBV27|.|.|TRBJ2-1
CASSLRLGVTVSQFF
TGTGCCAGCAGTTTAAGGCTGGGTGTGACAGTAAGCCAGTTCTTC
>TRBV7-3|.|.|TRBJ1-1
CASSQSARNTEAFF
TGTGCCAGCAGCCAATCAGCTAGAAACACTGAAGCTTTCTTT
>TRBV9|once|.|TRBJ2-5
CASSVGAREEETQYF
TGTGCCAGCAGCGTAGGGGCGCGGGAAGAAGAGACCCAGTACTTC
>TRBV15|.|.|TRBJ2-1
CATSRARGVNEQFF
TGTGCCACCAGCAGAGCCAGGGGAGTCAATGAGCAGTTCTTC
>TRBV30|.|.|TRBJ2-5
CAWSKNEPEETQYF
TGTGCCTGGAGTAAGAATGAGCCCGAAGAGACCCAGTACTTC
>TRBV5-4|.|.|TRBJ1-5
CASSLFAGVDQPQHF
TGTGCCAGCAGCTTGTTTGCCGGAGTAGATCAGCCCCAGCATTTT
>TRBV20-1|.|.|TRBJ2-1
CSARRLREQFF
TGCAGTGCTAGACGACTCCGGGAGCAGTTCTTC
>TRBV7-9|.|TRBD2|TRBJ2-1
CASSLAGVVEQFF
TGTGCCAGCAGCTTGGCGGGGGTAGTTGAGCAGTTCTTC
>TRBV19|.|.|TRBJ2-1
CATQLAQGRNEQFF
TGTGCCACCCAACTAGCCCAAGGGAGGAATGAGCAGTTCTTC
>TRBV7-3|.|.|TRBJ1-2
CASSSGRLANYGYTF
TGTGCCAGCAGCTCTGGCCGCCTAGCTAACTATGGCTACACCTTC
>TRBV2|once|.|TRBJ1-5
CASSLGQPQHF
TGTGCCAGCAGCCTAGGTCAGCCCCAGCATTTT
>TRBV5-4|.|.|TRBJ2-7
CASSPRGVLDEQYF
TGTGCCAGCAGCCCCCGGGGTGTTCTCGACGAGCAGTACTTC
>TRBV28|.|TRBD2|TRBJ2-1
CASSSPLAGSYNEQFF
TGTGCCAGCAGTTCCCCTCTAGCGGGTTCCTACAATGAGCAGTTCTTC
>TRBV19|.|TRBD2|TRBJ2-2
CASGTSGPLWNTGELFF
TGTGCCAGTGGGACTAGCGGACCTCTGTGGAACACCGGGGAGCTGTTTTTT
>TRBV6-6|.|.|TRBJ1-1
CASSYSGGQEAFF
TGTGCCAGCAGTTACTCTGGGGGACAAGAAGCTTTCTTT
>TRBV7-9|.|TRBD2|TRBJ2-2
CASSFQTSGNANTGELFF
TGTGCCAGCAGCTTCCAGACTAGCGGCAATGCGAACACCGGGGAGCTGTTTTTT
>TRBV7-6|.|.|TRBJ2-1
CASSLARSSYNEQFF
TGTGCCAGCAGCTTAGCGCGGAGCTCCTACAATGAGCAGTTCTTC
>TRBV12-3/TRBV12-4|.|.|TRBJ2-5
CASSSTQTQYF
TGTGCCAGCAGTTCCACTCAAACCCAGTACTTC
>TRBV5-6|.|.|TRBJ1-3
CASSGQGNTIYF
TGTGCCAGCAGTGGCCAGGGAAACACCATATATTTT
>TRBV6-2/TRBV6-3|once|TRBD1|TRBJ2-4
CASSYPTQGSGRQAKNIQYF
TGTGCCAGCAGTTACCCCACACAGGGGAGTGGTAGACAGGCCAAAAACATTCAGTACTTC
>TRBV21-1|.|.|TRBJ1-1
CASSKDLLGDRDTEAFF
TGTGCCAGCAGCAAAGACCTCCTGGGGGACAGGGACACTGAAGCTTTCTTT
>TRBV11-2|.|TRBD1|TRBJ2-5
CASSFATGGQETQYF
TGTGCCAGCAGCTTCGCGACAGGGGGCCAAGAGACCCAGTACTTC
>TRBV30|.|.|TRBJ2-3
CAWSHGGAPSTDTQYF
TGTGCCTGGAGTCACGGCGGGGCGCCGAGCACAGATACGCAGTATTTT